The clone carrying this T cell receptor (beta chain) was found a few times. The TCR beta cDNA libraries contained unique molecular identifiers. MiXCR, applied by TCRdb to the PCR reads, yields one record per CDR3 protein. The sample yields fewer than 850,000 distinct CDR3 sequences, around 27% seen once. This specimen comes from a study of post-analysis software for immune sequencing data. The sequence came from a girl between 5 and 17 years old with multiple sclerosis. The sample comprised blood.

The CDR3 is CASSLVAGGIDIQYF. In DNA form, the CDR3 reads TGTGCCAGCAGCTTAGTAGCGGGAGGAATAGACATTCAGTACTTC. The V call is TRBV7-2, the J call TRBJ2-4; TRBD2 matches at 10 bases. The germline V gene has CDR1 SGHTA and CDR2 FQGNSA. V trimming: 1 base; J trimming: 8 bases; junction bases outside the gene matches: 5. The CDR3 contains 15 residues. The full variable domain, with the rest looked up from reference TRBV7-2 and TRBJ2-4, is GAGVSQSPSNKVTEKGKDVELRCDPISGHTALYWYRQSLGQGLEFLIYFQGNSAPDKSGLPSDRFSAERTGGSVSTLTIQRTQQEDSAVYLCASSLVAGGIDIQYFGAGTRLSVL.